A selection of T cell receptor beta chains follows, all from one sample in a study of T cells in localized non-small cell lung cancer. Produced via immunoSEQ multiplex PCR; TCRdb's table is partial and in-frame only. The table includes 20,000 to 30,000 clones, 80% to 90% detected once. The sample was peripheral blood, taken before any cancer treatment. All receptors come from a woman aged 40-69 years with stage I lung adenocarcinoma. CDR3s include the opening cysteine and the closing phenylalanine or tryptophan. Each record gives: CDR3 DNA, CDR3 protein, J gene, D gene, clone size, V gene. D genes are given only for firm matches. Part of the rows lack a size; the others show once, few, many or a class for expanded clones.

CDR3 DNA: TGTGCCAGTAGTATTCGGGACAGGGACGGTGGCTACACCTTC
CDR3 protein: CASSIRDRDGGYTF
J gene: TRBJ1-2
D gene: TRBD1
clone size: once
V gene: TRBV19

CDR3 DNA: TGCGCCAGCAGCTCCGAGTCGACACAGGTCGACTTTTTCGGGGCCAACGTCCTGACTTTC
CDR3 protein: CASSSESTQVDFFGANVLTF
J gene: TRBJ2-6
D gene: NA
clone size: NA
V gene: TRBV5-1

CDR3 DNA: TGTGCCAGCAGTGAAAGGGTGAATAGCGGGGGCGCGAACACCGGGGAGCTGTTTTTT
CDR3 protein: CASSERVNSGGANTGELFF
J gene: TRBJ2-2
D gene: TRBD2
clone size: NA
V gene: TRBV2

CDR3 DNA: TGTGCCAGCAGCTGGGGACAGGAGAACACTGAAGCTTTCTTT
CDR3 protein: CASSWGQENTEAFF
J gene: TRBJ1-1
D gene: TRBD1
clone size: NA
V gene: TRBV5-5

CDR3 DNA: TGCAGCGTTGAGAACAGGGGAACCGGGGAGCTGTTTTTT
CDR3 protein: CSVENRGTGELFF
J gene: TRBJ2-2
D gene: TRBD1
clone size: NA
V gene: TRBV29-1

CDR3 DNA: TGTGCCAGCTTTGGGGGTGTTGAGCCCCAGCATTTT
CDR3 protein: CASFGGVEPQHF
J gene: TRBJ1-5
D gene: NA
clone size: few
V gene: TRBV28

CDR3 DNA: TGTGCCAGCAGCGAAGAGGAACAGGGGGGCGGAAACACCATATATTTT
CDR3 protein: CASSEEEQGGGNTIYF
J gene: TRBJ1-3
D gene: TRBD1
clone size: NA
V gene: TRBV9

CDR3 DNA: TGTGCCTGGAGTGGGAGGGGGTGGCAAGAGACCCAGTACTTC
CDR3 protein: CAWSGRGWQETQYF
J gene: TRBJ2-5
D gene: NA
clone size: NA
V gene: TRBV30

CDR3 DNA: TGTGCCAGCAGCTTACAGATAAGTGCAGGAGATACGCAGTATTTT
CDR3 protein: CASSLQISAGDTQYF
J gene: TRBJ2-3
D gene: NA
clone size: NA
V gene: TRBV7-2

CDR3 DNA: TGTGCCAGCAGCGCCGGGACCGTTCAAAACACCATATATTTT
CDR3 protein: CASSAGTVQNTIYF
J gene: TRBJ1-3
D gene: NA
clone size: once
V gene: TRBV7-2

CDR3 DNA: TGTGCCTGTGGGGGACAGGGCAATCAGCCCCAGCATTTT
CDR3 protein: CACGGQGNQPQHF
J gene: TRBJ1-5
D gene: TRBD1
clone size: few
V gene: TRBV30

CDR3 DNA: TGTGCCAGCAGAAGCGGGGGCAGCACAGATACGCAGTATTTT
CDR3 protein: CASRSGGSTDTQYF
J gene: TRBJ2-3
D gene: TRBD2
clone size: NA
V gene: TRBV2

CDR3 DNA: TGCGCCAGCAGCCAAGATGAGCGTAGCGGGGGGGCCGGGGGAGATACGCAGTATTTT
CDR3 protein: CASSQDERSGGAGGDTQYF
J gene: TRBJ2-3
D gene: TRBD2
clone size: few
V gene: TRBV4-3

CDR3 DNA: TGTGCCAGCAGTGACTCGATCGGTGGGGATGAGCAGTTCTTC
CDR3 protein: CASSDSIGGDEQFF
J gene: TRBJ2-1
D gene: NA
clone size: medium-sized
V gene: TRBV6-4

CDR3 DNA: TGTGCCAGCAGCCACCCCACTGGGACAGGGCCGAAAATTAGCACAGATACGCAGTATTTT
CDR3 protein: CASSHPTGTGPKISTDTQYF
J gene: TRBJ2-3
D gene: TRBD1
clone size: NA
V gene: TRBV9

CDR3 DNA: TGTGCCAGCAGCTTGGGGACAGACTTTAGCAACTATGGCTACACCTTC
CDR3 protein: CASSLGTDFSNYGYTF
J gene: TRBJ1-2
D gene: NA
clone size: NA
V gene: TRBV5-4

CDR3 DNA: TGTGCCAGTAGTTCTGTCGCAGGGTCAGGTAATTCACCCCTCCACTTT
CDR3 protein: CASSSVAGSGNSPLHF
J gene: TRBJ1-6
D gene: NA
clone size: NA
V gene: TRBV19

CDR3 DNA: TGTGCCAGCAGCTTTGGTTATCATCAGCCCCAGCATTTT
CDR3 protein: CASSFGYHQPQHF
J gene: TRBJ1-5
D gene: NA
clone size: NA
V gene: TRBV7-6

CDR3 DNA: TGTGCCAGCAGCGGGGGAGGTGGAAATTCACCCCTCCACTTT
CDR3 protein: CASSGGGGNSPLHF
J gene: TRBJ1-6
D gene: NA
clone size: NA
V gene: TRBV6-1

CDR3 DNA: TGCAGCGTTGAAGGGGACAGGGGAGGTGAAAAACTGTTTTTT
CDR3 protein: CSVEGDRGGEKLFF
J gene: TRBJ1-4
D gene: TRBD1
clone size: NA
V gene: TRBV29-1

CDR3 DNA: TGTGCCAGCAGGTGGGCCTCATTATCCGGGGAGCTGTTTTTT
CDR3 protein: CASRWASLSGELFF
J gene: TRBJ2-2
D gene: NA
clone size: NA
V gene: TRBV7-9

CDR3 DNA: TGTGCCAGCTCACCCAGCCGAGAGACCCAGTACTTC
CDR3 protein: CASSPSRETQYF
J gene: TRBJ2-5
D gene: NA
clone size: NA
V gene: TRBV18

CDR3 DNA: TGTGCCAGCAGCCCGACCTTGGACGGGAGCTCCTACAATGAGCAGTTCTTC
CDR3 protein: CASSPTLDGSSYNEQFF
J gene: TRBJ2-1
D gene: NA
clone size: NA
V gene: TRBV9

CDR3 DNA: TGTGCCAGCAGCGATACGGGGGGGCTTATCGAGACCCAGTACTTC
CDR3 protein: CASSDTGGLIETQYF
J gene: TRBJ2-5
D gene: TRBD2
clone size: NA
V gene: TRBV7-3

CDR3 DNA: TGCGCCAGCAGCCCTGATCAGAGGGTCCAGCCCCAGCATTTT
CDR3 protein: CASSPDQRVQPQHF
J gene: TRBJ1-5
D gene: NA
clone size: once
V gene: TRBV4-1

CDR3 DNA: TGCGCCAGCAGCTTGGCCGGGCGTACATACGAGCAGTACTTC
CDR3 protein: CASSLAGRTYEQYF
J gene: TRBJ2-7
D gene: NA
clone size: NA
V gene: TRBV5-1

CDR3 DNA: TGTGCCAGCAGCGACTTGTCCCATAGCAATCAGCCCCAGCATTTT
CDR3 protein: CASSDLSHSNQPQHF
J gene: TRBJ1-5
D gene: NA
clone size: NA
V gene: TRBV6-5

CDR3 DNA: TGTGCCAGCAGCAGTTCCTTAAACAACTCTAGTAGGACCTACGAGCAGTACTTC
CDR3 protein: CASSSSLNNSSRTYEQYF
J gene: TRBJ2-7
D gene: NA
clone size: NA
V gene: TRBV21-1

CDR3 DNA: TGTGCCAGCAGCTTAGGGACTGCTTCACCCCTCCACTTT
CDR3 protein: CASSLGTASPLHF
J gene: TRBJ1-6
D gene: NA
clone size: NA
V gene: TRBV7-2

CDR3 DNA: TGTGCCAGCAGTTTGATTTGGCGACAGGGCGAGGAGACCCAGTACTTC
CDR3 protein: CASSLIWRQGEETQYF
J gene: TRBJ2-5
D gene: TRBD1
clone size: NA
V gene: TRBV27

CDR3 DNA: TGTGCCAGCAAGTATGGCGGGGGAGGGCGAGAGACCCAGTACTTC
CDR3 protein: CASKYGGGGRETQYF
J gene: TRBJ2-5
D gene: TRBD2
clone size: NA
V gene: TRBV5-4

CDR3 DNA: TGTGCCAGCAGCTTATTTCGGGGGCCCCAAGAGACCCAGTACTTC
CDR3 protein: CASSLFRGPQETQYF
J gene: TRBJ2-5
D gene: NA
clone size: once
V gene: TRBV11-1

CDR3 DNA: TGTGCCAGCTCACCACCGGGACTAGCGGGGGGGCTTCAAGAGACCCAGTACTTC
CDR3 protein: CASSPPGLAGGLQETQYF
J gene: TRBJ2-5
D gene: TRBD2
clone size: NA
V gene: TRBV18

CDR3 DNA: TGTGCCAGCAGTGAAACGAGGGGGCCTAGGAATGAGCAGTTCTTC
CDR3 protein: CASSETRGPRNEQFF
J gene: TRBJ2-1
D gene: TRBD1
clone size: NA
V gene: TRBV2

CDR3 DNA: TGTGCCAGCTCACCAGAGGCGGGGGGCTCCTACGAGCAGTACTTC
CDR3 protein: CASSPEAGGSYEQYF
J gene: TRBJ2-7
D gene: TRBD2
clone size: NA
V gene: TRBV18

CDR3 DNA: TGTGCCACCAGCAGAGAAAGCGGGGGGGTAAACATTCAGTACTTC
CDR3 protein: CATSRESGGVNIQYF
J gene: TRBJ2-4
D gene: TRBD2
clone size: NA
V gene: TRBV15

CDR3 DNA: TGTGCCTGGAATCCGGGGGCCTCTGGGGCCAACGTCCTGACTTTC
CDR3 protein: CAWNPGASGANVLTF
J gene: TRBJ2-6
D gene: NA
clone size: NA
V gene: TRBV30

CDR3 DNA: TGTGCCAGCAGCTTAGAGTTCGGCAAAGAGGGGCAGTATTTT
CDR3 protein: CASSLEFGKEGQYF
J gene: TRBJ2-3
D gene: NA
clone size: NA
V gene: TRBV7-8